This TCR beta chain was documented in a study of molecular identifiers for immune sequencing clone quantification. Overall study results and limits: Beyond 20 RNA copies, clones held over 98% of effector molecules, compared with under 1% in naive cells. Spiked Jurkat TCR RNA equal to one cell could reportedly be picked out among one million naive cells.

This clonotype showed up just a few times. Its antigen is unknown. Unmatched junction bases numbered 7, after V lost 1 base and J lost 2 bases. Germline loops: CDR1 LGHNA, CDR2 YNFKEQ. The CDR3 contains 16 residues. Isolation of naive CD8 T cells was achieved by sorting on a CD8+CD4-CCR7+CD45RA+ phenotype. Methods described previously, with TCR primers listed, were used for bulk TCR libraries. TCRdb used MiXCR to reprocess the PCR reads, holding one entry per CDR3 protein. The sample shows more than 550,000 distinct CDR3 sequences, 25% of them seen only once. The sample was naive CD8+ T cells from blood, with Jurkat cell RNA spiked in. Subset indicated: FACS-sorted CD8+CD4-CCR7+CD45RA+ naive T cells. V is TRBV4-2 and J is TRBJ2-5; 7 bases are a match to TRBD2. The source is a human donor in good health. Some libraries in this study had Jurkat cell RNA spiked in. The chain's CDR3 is CASSQATSAIQETQYF. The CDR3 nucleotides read TGTGCCAGCAGCCAAGCCACTAGCGCGATTCAAGAGACCCAGTACTTC.